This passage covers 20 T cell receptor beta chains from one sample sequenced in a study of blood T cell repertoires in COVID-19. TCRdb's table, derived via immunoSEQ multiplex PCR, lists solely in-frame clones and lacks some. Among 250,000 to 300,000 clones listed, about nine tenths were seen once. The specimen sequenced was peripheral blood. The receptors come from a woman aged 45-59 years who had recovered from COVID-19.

The DNA of the CDR3 is TGTGCCATCAGTGAGTCGGGTGGGGCAGCAACTAATGAAAAACTGTTTTTT. This codes for CAISESGGAATNEKLFF. The chain couples TRBV10-3 to TRBJ1-4; TRBD1 might be the D (5 bases). Germline-derived CDR1 and CDR2 are ENHRY and SYGVKD. V was pared by 0 bases and J by 0 bases, with 11 bases between. This CDR3 has 17 residues.

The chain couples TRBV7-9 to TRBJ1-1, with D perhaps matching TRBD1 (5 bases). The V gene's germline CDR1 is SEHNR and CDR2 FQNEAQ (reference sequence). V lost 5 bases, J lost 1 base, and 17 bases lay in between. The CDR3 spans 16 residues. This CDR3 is CASSPGFRASNTEAFF. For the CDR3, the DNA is TGTGCCAGCAGCCCAGGGTTCAGGGCCTCGAACACTGAAGCTTTCTTT.

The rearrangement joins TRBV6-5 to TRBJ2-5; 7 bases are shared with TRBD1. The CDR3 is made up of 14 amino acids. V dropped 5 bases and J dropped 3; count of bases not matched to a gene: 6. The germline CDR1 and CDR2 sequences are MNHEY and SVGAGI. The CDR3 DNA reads TGTGCCAGCAGTATGACAGGGTCGGAAGAGACCCAGTACTTC. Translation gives CASSMTGSEETQYF.

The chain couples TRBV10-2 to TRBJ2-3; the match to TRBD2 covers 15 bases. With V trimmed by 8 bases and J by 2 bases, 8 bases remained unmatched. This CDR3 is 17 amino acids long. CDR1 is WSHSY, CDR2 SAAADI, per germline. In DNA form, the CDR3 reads TGCGCCAGCTATGGACTAGCGGGGGGGGACCCCACAGATACGCAGTATTTT. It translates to CASYGLAGGDPTDTQYF.

The DNA of the CDR3 is TGTGCCACCAGCAGATTAGGGACAGGCTATGGCTACACCTTC. Translation gives CATSRLGTGYGYTF. The V and J genes are TRBV15 and TRBJ1-2; 8 bases match TRBD1. The trim removed 2 bases at V and 4 bases at J, leaving 3 bases unmatched. The CDR3 length is 14 residues. Looked up from germline, CDR1 is LNHNV and CDR2 is YYDKDF (reference sequence).

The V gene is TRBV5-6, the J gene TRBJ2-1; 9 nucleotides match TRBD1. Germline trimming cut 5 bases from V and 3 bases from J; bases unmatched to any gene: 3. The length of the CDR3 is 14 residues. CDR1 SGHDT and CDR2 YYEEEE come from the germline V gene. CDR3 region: CASSPDRGYNEQFF. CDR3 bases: TGTGCCAGCAGTCCGGACAGGGGCTACAATGAGCAGTTCTTC. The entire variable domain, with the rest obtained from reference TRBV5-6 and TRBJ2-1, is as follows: DAGVTQSPTHLIKTRGQQVTLRCSPKSGHDTVSWYQQALGQGPQFIFQYYEEEERQRGNFPDRFSGHQFPNYSSELNVNALLLGDSALYLCASSPDRGYNEQFFGPGTRLTVL.

Here the CDR3 reads CASSYRESSYNSPLHF. The CDR3 DNA sequence: TGTGCCAGCAGTTACAGGGAGAGCTCCTATAATTCACCCCTCCACTTT. The chain carries TRBV6-2 or TRBV6-3 and TRBJ1-6; D remains ambiguous. The germline V and J ends were trimmed by 2 bases and 0 bases, with 8 bases remaining between them. Germline V gene lookup returns CDR1 MNHEY and CDR2 SVGEGT. The CDR3 has 16 amino acids.

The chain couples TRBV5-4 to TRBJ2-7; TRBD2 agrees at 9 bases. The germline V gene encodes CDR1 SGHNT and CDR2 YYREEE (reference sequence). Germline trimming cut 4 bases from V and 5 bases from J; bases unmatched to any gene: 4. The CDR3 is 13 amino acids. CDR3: CASSPGLAHEQYF. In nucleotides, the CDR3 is TGTGCCAGCAGCCCGGGACTAGCTCACGAGCAGTACTTC.

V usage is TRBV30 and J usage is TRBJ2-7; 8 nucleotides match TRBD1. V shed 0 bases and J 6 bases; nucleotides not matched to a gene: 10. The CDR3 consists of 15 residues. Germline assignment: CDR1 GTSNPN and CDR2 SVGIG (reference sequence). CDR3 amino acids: CAWSVGDRGFREQYF. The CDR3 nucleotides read TGTGCCTGGAGTGTAGGTGACAGGGGTTTCCGCGAGCAGTACTTC.

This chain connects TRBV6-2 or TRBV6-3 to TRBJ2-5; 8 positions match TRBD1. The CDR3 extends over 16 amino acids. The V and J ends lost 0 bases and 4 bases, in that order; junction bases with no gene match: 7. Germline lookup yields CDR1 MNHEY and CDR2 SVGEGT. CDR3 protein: CASSYSSRQGPETQYF. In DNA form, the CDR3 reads TGTGCCAGCAGTTACTCGAGCCGACAGGGGCCAGAGACCCAGTACTTC.

The chain's CDR3 is CASMAEGRRNTEAFF. CDR3 bases: TGTGCCAGTATGGCGGAGGGTCGGAGGAACACTGAAGCTTTCTTT. V gene TRBV19 combines with J gene TRBJ1-1; D gene uncertain. The CDR3 spans 15 residues. The germline gives CDR1 LNHDA, CDR2 SQIVND (reference sequence). V gave up 7 bases and J gave up 1 base, with 16 bases separating them.

The CDR3 bases are TGTGCCAGTCAGTACGCCAAACAGGGGAGCGGGCAGCCCCAGCATTTT. Protein product: CASQYAKQGSGQPQHF. The chain joins TRBV28 to TRBJ1-5, with 7 positions matching TRBD1. CDR1 MDHEN and CDR2 SYDVKM come from the germline V gene. After removal of 9 bases from V and 7 bases from J, the junction contained 18 bases not matched to a gene. CDR3 length: 16 amino acids. The whole variable domain, filled in from reference TRBV28 and TRBJ1-5, reads DVKVTQSSRYLVKRTGEKVFLECVQDMDHENMFWYRQDPGLGLRLIYFSYDVKMKEKGDIPEGYSVSREKKERFSLILESASTNQTSMYLCASQYAKQGSGQPQHFGDGTRLSIL.

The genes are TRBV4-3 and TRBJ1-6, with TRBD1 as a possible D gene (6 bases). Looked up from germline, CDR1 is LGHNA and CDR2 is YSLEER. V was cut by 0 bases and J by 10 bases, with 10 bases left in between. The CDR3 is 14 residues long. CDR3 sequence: CASSQEGGNSPLHF. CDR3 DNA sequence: TGCGCCAGCAGCCAAGAAGGGGGAAACTCACCCCTCCACTTT.

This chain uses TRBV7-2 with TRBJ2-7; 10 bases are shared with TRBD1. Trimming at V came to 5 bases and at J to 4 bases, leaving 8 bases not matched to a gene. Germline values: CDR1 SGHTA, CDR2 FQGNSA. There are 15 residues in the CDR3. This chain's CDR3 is CASSQTGGIGYEQYF. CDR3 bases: TGTGCCAGCAGCCAGACAGGGGGCATCGGGTACGAGCAGTACTTC. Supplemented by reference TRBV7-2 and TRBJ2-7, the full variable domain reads GAGVSQSPSNKVTEKGKDVELRCDPISGHTALYWYRQSLGQGLEFLIYFQGNSAPDKSGLPSDRFSAERTGGSVSTLTIQRTQQEDSAVYLCASSQTGGIGYEQYFGPGTRLTVT.

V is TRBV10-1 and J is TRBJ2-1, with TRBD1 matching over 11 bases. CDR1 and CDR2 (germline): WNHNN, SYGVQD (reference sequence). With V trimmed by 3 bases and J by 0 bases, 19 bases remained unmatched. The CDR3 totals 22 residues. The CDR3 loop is CASSDSGTGGIEREASYNEQFF. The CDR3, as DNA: TGCGCCAGCAGTGACTCCGGGACAGGGGGTATCGAGCGGGAGGCCTCCTACAATGAGCAGTTCTTC.

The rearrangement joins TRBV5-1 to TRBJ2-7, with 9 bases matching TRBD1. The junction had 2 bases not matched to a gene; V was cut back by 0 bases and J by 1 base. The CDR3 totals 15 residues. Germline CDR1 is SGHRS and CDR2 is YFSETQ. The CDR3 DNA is TGCGCCAGCAGCTTGGCCGGGACAGGGTCCTACGAGCAGTACTTC. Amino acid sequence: CASSLAGTGSYEQYF.

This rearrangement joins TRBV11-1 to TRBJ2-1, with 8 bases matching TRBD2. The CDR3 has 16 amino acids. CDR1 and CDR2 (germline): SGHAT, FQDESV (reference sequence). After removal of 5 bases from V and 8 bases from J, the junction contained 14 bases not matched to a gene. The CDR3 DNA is TGTGCCAGCAGCCCTCGGACTAGCTCCCTCAACGATGAGCAGTTCTTC. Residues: CASSPRTSSLNDEQFF.

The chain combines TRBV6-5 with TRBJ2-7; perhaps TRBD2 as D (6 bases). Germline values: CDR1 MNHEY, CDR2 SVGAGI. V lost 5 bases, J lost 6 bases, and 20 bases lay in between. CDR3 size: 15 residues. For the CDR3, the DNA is TGTGCCAGCAGTCCAGCTTATAGACCGCGGGGCGAGCAGTACTTC. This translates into CASSPAYRPRGEQYF.

The CDR3 reads CASSLTGRNTEAFF. The DNA for the CDR3 is TGCGCCAGCAGCTTGACAGGCCGGAACACTGAAGCTTTCTTT. V usage is TRBV5-1 and J usage is TRBJ1-1, with D maybe TRBD1 (5 bases). Germline assignment: CDR1 SGHRS and CDR2 YFSETQ. Deletions cut 1 base from V and 1 base from J, with 8 bases between. The CDR3 loop spans 14 amino acids.

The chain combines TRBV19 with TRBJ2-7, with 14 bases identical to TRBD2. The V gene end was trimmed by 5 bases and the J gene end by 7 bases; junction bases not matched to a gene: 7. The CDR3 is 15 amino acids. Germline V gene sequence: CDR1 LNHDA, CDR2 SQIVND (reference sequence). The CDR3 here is CASSALTSGGGEQYF. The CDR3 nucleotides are TGTGCCAGTAGTGCGTTGACTAGCGGGGGGGGTGAGCAGTACTTC.